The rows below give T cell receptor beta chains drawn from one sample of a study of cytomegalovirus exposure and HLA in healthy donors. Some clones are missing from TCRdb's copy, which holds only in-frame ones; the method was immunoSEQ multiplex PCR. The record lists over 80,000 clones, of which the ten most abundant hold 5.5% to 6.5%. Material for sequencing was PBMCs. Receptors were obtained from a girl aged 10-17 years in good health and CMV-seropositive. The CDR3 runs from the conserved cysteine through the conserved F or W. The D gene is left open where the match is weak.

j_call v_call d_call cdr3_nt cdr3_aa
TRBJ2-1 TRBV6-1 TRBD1 TGTGCCAGCAGAGGGACAGGGACCAATGAGCAGTTCTTC CASRGTGTNEQFF
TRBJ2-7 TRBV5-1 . TGCGCCAGCAGCTGGGAGGGACAAAGCTACGAGCAGTACTTC CASSWEGQSYEQYF
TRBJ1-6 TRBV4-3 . TGCGCCAGCAGCCAAGGAGCTACCGGGACTCTCTCACCCCTCCACTTT CASSQGATGTLSPLHF
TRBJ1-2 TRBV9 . TGTGCCAGCAGCGTAGCTCGTGGACAGAACTATGGCTACACCTTC CASSVARGQNYGYTF
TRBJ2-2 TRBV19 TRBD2 TGTGCCAGTAGTATAGATGCTAGCGGGGGGTTCACCGGGGAGCTGTTTTTT CASSIDASGGFTGELFF
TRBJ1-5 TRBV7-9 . TGTGCCAGCAGTCCCAACAGTAATCAGCCCCAGCATTTT CASSPNSNQPQHF
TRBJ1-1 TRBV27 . TGTGCCAGCAGCCATACAGGGTACGGGAAGACTGAAGCTTTCTTT CASSHTGYGKTEAFF
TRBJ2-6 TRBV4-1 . TGCGCCAGCAGCCAAAGAGGGGGGGGGTCCCCTGGGGCCAACGTCCTGACTTTC CASSQRGGGSPGANVLTF
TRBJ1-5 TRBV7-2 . TGTGCCAGCAGCAGCAGGGGAAATCAGCCCCAGCATTTT CASSSRGNQPQHF
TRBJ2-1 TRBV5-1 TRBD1 TGCGCCAGCAGCCGGGACAGGGATGAGCAGTTCTTC CASSRDRDEQFF
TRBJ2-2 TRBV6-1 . TGTGCCAGCGGATTGGGGGGAGCGAACACCGGGGAGCTGTTTTTT CASGLGGANTGELFF
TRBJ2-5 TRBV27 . TGTGCCAGCAGTTTATCGGTAGCGGTCCAAGAGACCCAGTACTTC CASSLSVAVQETQYF
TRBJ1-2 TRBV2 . TGTGCCAGCAGTCCCGCCGTCCCTCATCAGGCCGATGGCTACACCTTC CASSPAVPHQADGYTF
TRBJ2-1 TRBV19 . TGTGCCAGTAGTACGACTACGGGGGTATACAATGAGCAGTTCTTC CASSTTTGVYNEQFF
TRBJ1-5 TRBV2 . TGTGCCAGCAGTGTCCGGGGTGGCAATCAGCCCCAGCATTTT CASSVRGGNQPQHF
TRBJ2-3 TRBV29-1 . TGCAGCGTTCCGGAATTGGGGGCAACAGATACGCAGTATTTT CSVPELGATDTQYF
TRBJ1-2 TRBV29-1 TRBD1 TGCAGCACCGGGACAGGAGACGGCTATGGCTACACCTTC CSTGTGDGYGYTF
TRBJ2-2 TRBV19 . TGTGCCAGTAAGGTTTATGGGGCAGAGAACACCGGGGAGCTGTTTTTT CASKVYGAENTGELFF
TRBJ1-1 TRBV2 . TGTGCCAGCATACGGAGCACTGAAGCTTTCTTT CASIRSTEAFF
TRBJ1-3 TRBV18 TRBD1 TGTGCCAGCTCACCACAGACAGGGACAGGAAACACCATATATTTT CASSPQTGTGNTIYF
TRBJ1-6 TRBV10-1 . TGCGCCAGCAGTGTCAGGGGACGGAATTCACCCCTCCACTTT CASSVRGRNSPLHF
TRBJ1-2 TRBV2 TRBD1 TGTGCCAGTTGGACAGGAGTTAGCTATGGCTACACCTTC CASWTGVSYGYTF
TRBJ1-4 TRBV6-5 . TGTGCCAGCAGCCTAGGAGGGTCGTGGGGGGAAAAACTGTTTTTT CASSLGGSWGEKLFF
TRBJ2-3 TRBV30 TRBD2 TGTGCCTGGATACTAGCGGGGGGGGAAGATACGCAGTATTTT CAWILAGGEDTQYF
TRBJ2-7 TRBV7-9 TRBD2 TGTGCCAGCAGCTTAGCCGGGGGGGCTTCCTACGAGCAGTACTTC CASSLAGGASYEQYF
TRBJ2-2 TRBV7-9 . TGTGCCAGCGTTCCCCCCTGGAACACCGGGGAGCTGTTTTTT CASVPPWNTGELFF
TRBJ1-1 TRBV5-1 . TGCGCCAGCAGGAAGGACAGCTACACTGAAGCTTTCTTT CASRKDSYTEAFF
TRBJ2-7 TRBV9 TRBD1 TGTGCCAGCAGCCCGGGATTAACCGGGACAGGGGGCTACGAGCAGTACTTC CASSPGLTGTGGYEQYF
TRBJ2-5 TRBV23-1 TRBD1 TGCGCCAGCAGTCAATCGTGGGACAGGGGAGAGAAGACCCAGTACTTC CASSQSWDRGEKTQYF
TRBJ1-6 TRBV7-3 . TGTGCCAGCAGCCTGGGGCCGTATTCACCCCTCCCCTTT CASSLGPYSPLPF
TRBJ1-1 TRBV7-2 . TGTGCCAGCAGTGGACAGAGGAACACTGAAGCTTTCTTT CASSGQRNTEAFF
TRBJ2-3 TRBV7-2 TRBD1 TGTGCCAGCAGCTGGACAGGGCCGCCAGATACGCAGTATTTT CASSWTGPPDTQYF
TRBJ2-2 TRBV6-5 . TGTGCCAGCAGTTCCGAGGGCACCGGGGAGCTGTTTTTT CASSSEGTGELFF
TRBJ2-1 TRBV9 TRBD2 TGTGCCAGCAGCGTAGCTGGGGCTAGCGGGGGGGCTATATACAATGAGCAGTTCTTC CASSVAGASGGAIYNEQFF
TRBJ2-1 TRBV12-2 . TGTGCAAGTCGCTCTGCTAGGAGGCTCGGTGAGCAGTTCTTC CASRSARRLGEQFF
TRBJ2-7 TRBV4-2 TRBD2 TGTGCCAGCAGCCAAGATACCTCTAGCGGGGCCTACGAGCAGTACTTC CASSQDTSSGAYEQYF
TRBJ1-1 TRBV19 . TGTGCCAGTAGTACACGACAGGTTTCGATCGCTGAAGCTTTCTTT CASSTRQVSIAEAFF
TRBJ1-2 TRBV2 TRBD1 TGTGCCAGCAGTGAATTGGACAGGGGGATTAACTATGGCTACACCTTC CASSELDRGINYGYTF
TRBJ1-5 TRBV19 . TGTGCCAGTAGTATAGATCTAGGCACAACCAATCAGCCCCAGCATTTT CASSIDLGTTNQPQHF
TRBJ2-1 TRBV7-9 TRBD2 TGTGCCAGCAGCTCAACTAGCGGGGGGTACAATGAGCAGTTCTTC CASSSTSGGYNEQFF
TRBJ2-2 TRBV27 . TGTGCCAGCAGTCCTACGCGGGACAGCATCATCGCGAACACCGGGGAGCTGTTTTTT CASSPTRDSIIANTGELFF
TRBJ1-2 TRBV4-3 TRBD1 TGCGCCAGCAGCCAAGTGGGTGTGGGACAGGGGTATGGCTACACCTTC CASSQVGVGQGYGYTF